Listed here is a single TCR beta chain. The V gene end was trimmed by 7 bases and the J gene end by 3 bases; junction bases not matched to a gene: 2. The CDR3 is 14 residues long. Germline-derived CDR1 and CDR2 are MDHEN and SYDVKM. These data come from a study of T cell changes during pregnancy in multiple sclerosis. TCRdb's copy holds only in-frame clones and misses some; the assay was immunoSEQ multiplex PCR. The table records approximately 97,000 clones, around 92% of them present only once. The V gene is TRBV28, the J gene TRBJ2-3, with 12 nucleotides matching TRBD2. This sample comprised peripheral blood, obtained after pregnancy. This receptor was obtained from a female donor in good health, enrolled as a control in a pregnancy study. The CDR3 sequence: CASTSGGETDTQYF. CDR3 coding DNA: TGTGCCAGCACTAGCGGGGGGGAAACAGATACGCAGTATTTT.